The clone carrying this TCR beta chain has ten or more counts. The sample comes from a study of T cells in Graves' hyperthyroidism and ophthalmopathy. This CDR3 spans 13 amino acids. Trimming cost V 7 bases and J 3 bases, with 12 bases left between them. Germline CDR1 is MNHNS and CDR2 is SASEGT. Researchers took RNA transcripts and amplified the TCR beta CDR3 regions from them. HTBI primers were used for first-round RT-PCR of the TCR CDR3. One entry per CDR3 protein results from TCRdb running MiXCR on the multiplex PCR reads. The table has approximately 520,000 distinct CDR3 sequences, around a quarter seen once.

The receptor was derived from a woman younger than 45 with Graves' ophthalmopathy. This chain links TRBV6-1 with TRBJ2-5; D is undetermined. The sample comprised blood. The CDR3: CASTRLVEETQYF. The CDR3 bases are TGTGCCAGCACTCGTCTGGTAGAAGAGACCCAGTACTTC.